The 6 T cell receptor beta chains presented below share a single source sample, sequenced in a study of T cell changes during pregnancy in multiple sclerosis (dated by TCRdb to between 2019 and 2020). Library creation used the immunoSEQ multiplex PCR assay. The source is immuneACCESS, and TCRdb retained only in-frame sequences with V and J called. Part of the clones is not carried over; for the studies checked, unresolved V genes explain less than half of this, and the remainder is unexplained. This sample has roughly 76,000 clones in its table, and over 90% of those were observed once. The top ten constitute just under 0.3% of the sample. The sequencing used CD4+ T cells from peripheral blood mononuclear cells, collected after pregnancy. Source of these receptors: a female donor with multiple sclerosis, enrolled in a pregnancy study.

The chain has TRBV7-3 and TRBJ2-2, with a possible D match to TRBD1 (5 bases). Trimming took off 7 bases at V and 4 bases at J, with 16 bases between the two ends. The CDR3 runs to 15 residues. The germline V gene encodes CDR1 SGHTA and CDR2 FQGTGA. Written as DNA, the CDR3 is TGTGCCAGCACCACCCTAGGGGTTAGCACCGGGGAGCTGTTTTTT. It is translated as CASTTLGVSTGELFF.

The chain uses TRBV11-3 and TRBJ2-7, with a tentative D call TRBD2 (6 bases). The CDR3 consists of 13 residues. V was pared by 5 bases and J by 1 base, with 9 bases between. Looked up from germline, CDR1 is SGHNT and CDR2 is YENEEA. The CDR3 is CASSPAGSYEQYF. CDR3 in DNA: TGTGCCAGCAGCCCCGCGGGATCCTACGAGCAGTACTTC.

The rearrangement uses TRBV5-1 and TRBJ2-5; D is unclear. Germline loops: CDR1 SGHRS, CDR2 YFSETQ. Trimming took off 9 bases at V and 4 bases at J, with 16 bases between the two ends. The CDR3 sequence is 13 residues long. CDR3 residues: CATRRGFGETQYF. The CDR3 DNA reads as TGCGCCACCCGAAGAGGATTTGGAGAGACCCAGTACTTC.

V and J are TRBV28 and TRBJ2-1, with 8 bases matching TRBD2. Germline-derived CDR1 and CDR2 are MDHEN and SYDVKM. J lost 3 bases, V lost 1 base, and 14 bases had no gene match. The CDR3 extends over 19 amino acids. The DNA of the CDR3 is TGTGCCAGCAGTTTATTAGGACGGGGTCTAGCGGGCATCTACAATGAGCAGTTCTTC. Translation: CASSLLGRGLAGIYNEQFF.

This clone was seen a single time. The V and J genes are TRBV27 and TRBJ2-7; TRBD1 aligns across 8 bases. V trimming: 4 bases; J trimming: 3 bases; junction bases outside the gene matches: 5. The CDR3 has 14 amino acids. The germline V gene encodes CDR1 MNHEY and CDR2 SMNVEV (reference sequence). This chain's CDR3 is CASSSYRGSYEQYF. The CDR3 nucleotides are TGTGCCAGCAGTTCGTACAGGGGGAGCTACGAGCAGTACTTC.

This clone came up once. This CDR3 is CASSRQSGNTEAFF. DNA of the CDR3: TGTGCCAGCAGCCGACAGTCGGGGAACACTGAAGCTTTCTTT. V gene TRBV5-4 combines with J gene TRBJ1-1; TRBD1 might be the D (5 bases). CDR1 is SGHNT, CDR2 YYREEE, per germline (reference sequence). V lost 4 bases and J lost 1, with 11 bases in between. The CDR3 extends over 14 amino acids.